This entry describes one TCR beta chain. Antigen specificity is unknown. The sample comes from a study of shared clonotypes between healthy human individuals. Study context: Used for every donor were three CD4 naive, three CD4 memory, two CD8 naive and one CD8 memory plate.

Positive CCR7 selection of CD45RO-negative cells yielded the naive CD8 cells, and terminally differentiated effector memory CD45RA+ cells were excluded. A deep-level run was used for the assay. Assay: immunoSEQ multiplex PCR; the TCRdb copy retains only in-frame clones and omits some. Of over 2 million clones detected, approximately 94% appear once; the ten largest clones hold roughly 1%. General study findings and limits: Generally, naive subsets (rather than memory subsets) showed larger estimated richness.

This TCR came from a man aged 18 to 30 in good health. Sequences were obtained from naive CD8+ T cells sorted from blood.

CDR3 in amino acids: CASSQEGASGRADEQYF. CDR3 DNA: TGTGCCAGCAGCCAAGAGGGAGCTAGCGGGAGGGCCGATGAGCAGTACTTC. The rearrangement joins TRBV14 to TRBJ2-7, with 12 nucleotides matching TRBD2. V shed 0 bases and J 7 bases; nucleotides not matched to a gene: 10. CDR1 and CDR2 from the germline V gene are SGHDN and FVKESK. The CDR3 is made up of 17 amino acids.